One sample yielded the 27 T cell receptor beta chains listed below, sequenced in a study of T cell responses to AZD1222 COVID-19 vaccine. The repertoire was sequenced with immunoSEQ multiplex PCR; TCRdb's copy has only in-frame clones and lacks some. The sample has 150,000 to 200,000 clones; under 95% are singletons. This specimen consisted of peripheral blood, obtained on day 0 of AZD1222 vaccination. These receptors were obtained from an adult in good health.

J is TRBJ2-3 and V is TRBV7-6; 14 bases align to TRBD2. Germline lookup yields CDR1 SGHVS and CDR2 FNYEAQ. Trimming at V came to 4 bases and at J to 0 bases, leaving 3 bases not matched to a gene. This CDR3 has 17 residues. CDR3 loop: CASSSGLAGESTDTQYF. The CDR3 DNA is TGTGCCAGCAGCTCGGGACTAGCGGGAGAGAGCACAGATACGCAGTATTTT.

This clone was picked up one time. The chain uses TRBV6-1 and TRBJ2-7; D ambiguous. V lost 0 bases to trimming and J lost 1 base, with 10 bases between them. The CDR3 covers 15 residues. Germline V gene sequence: CDR1 MNHNS, CDR2 SASEGT. Here the CDR3 reads CASSEAGPRSYEQYF. DNA of the CDR3: TGTGCCAGCAGTGAAGCTGGGCCCCGGTCCTACGAGCAGTACTTC.

The V and J genes are TRBV10-3 and TRBJ2-7, with D possibly matching TRBD2 (6 bases). The V gene's germline CDR1 is ENHRY and CDR2 SYGVKD. This CDR3 is built from 13 residues. Deletions cut 8 bases from V and 3 bases from J, with 14 bases between. Here the CDR3 reads CAILEGSSYEQYF. The CDR3 DNA follows: TGTGCCATCCTGGAGGGAAGTAGCTACGAGCAGTACTTC.

The gene calls are TRBV24-1 and TRBJ1-1; D might be TRBD1 (6 bases). The CDR3 sequence is 16 residues long. V lost 2 bases to trimming and J lost 1 base, with 13 bases between them. Per germline, CDR1 KGHDR and CDR2 SFDVKD. The DNA for the CDR3 is TGTGCCACCAGTGATTCCCAAGGGGGGCGGAACACTGAAGCTTTCTTT. It codes for CATSDSQGGRNTEAFF.

This clone was counted only a few times. J is TRBJ2-1 and V is TRBV9; D is unclear. The germline gives CDR1 SGDLS, CDR2 YYNGEE. There are 13 residues in the CDR3. The V and J ends lost 0 bases and 9 bases respectively, with 10 bases between them. CDR3 protein: CASSVEGFSEQFF. The CDR3 DNA sequence: TGTGCCAGCAGCGTAGAGGGATTCAGTGAGCAGTTCTTC. Drawing the rest from reference TRBV9 and TRBJ2-1, the complete variable domain is DSGVTQTPKHLITATGQRVTLRCSPRSGDLSVYWYQQSLDQGLQFLIQYYNGEERAKGNILERFSAQQFPDLHSELNLSSLELGDSALYFCASSVEGFSEQFFGPGTRLTVL.

The chain is built from TRBV29-1 and TRBJ1-5; tentatively, D is TRBD1 (6 bases). Between the trimmed V and J ends, which lost 1 base and 11 bases, there was a span of 15 bases. The CDR3 totals 13 residues. Germline-derived CDR1 and CDR2 are SQVTM and ANQGSEA. The CDR3, as DNA: TGCAGCGTTGAAGCCGGGAGGGGGGACTCCCAGCATTTT. Translated: CSVEAGRGDSQHF.

The chain is built from TRBV11-2 and TRBJ2-7; 9 bases fit TRBD1. CDR3 length: 15 residues. Germline loops: CDR1 SGHAT, CDR2 FQNNGV. The V segment lost 5 bases and the J segment 5 bases; nucleotides outside the gene matches: 10. The CDR3 DNA is TGTGCCAGCAGCACCGCCGGGACAGGGCTCCACGAGCAGTACTTC. Translation: CASSTAGTGLHEQYF.

Here the CDR3 reads CASSLVSGSKGYTF. In DNA form, the CDR3 reads TGTGCCAGCAGCCTAGTTTCGGGAAGTAAGGGCTACACCTTC. The chain carries TRBV7-2 and TRBJ1-2, with unresolved D. The CDR3 covers 14 residues. V was trimmed by 5 bases and J by 8 bases, leaving 18 bases between them. Per germline, CDR1 SGHTA and CDR2 FQGNSA.

The chain recombines TRBV28 with TRBJ2-1; tentatively, D is TRBD2 (5 bases). In germline, CDR1 is MDHEN, CDR2 SYDVKM. Trimming shortened V by 1 base and J by 6 bases, and 16 bases separated the two germline ends. The CDR3 covers 16 residues. The CDR3 DNA sequence: TGTGCCAGCAGTTTATACGGGGTTCCCGGACTCAATGAGCAGTTCTTC. Protein: CASSLYGVPGLNEQFF.

The V gene is TRBV29-1, the J gene TRBJ2-3, with D possibly matching TRBD1 (5 bases). CDR1 is SQVTM and CDR2 is ANQGSEA in the germline V gene. V was clipped by 4 bases and J by 2 bases, with 10 bases between them. The CDR3 is 13 amino acids. CDR3 sequence reads: CSVAGRATDTQYF. In nucleotides, the CDR3 is TGCAGCGTTGCGGGCAGGGCCACAGATACGCAGTATTTT.

The chain carries TRBV30 and TRBJ2-7; tentative D call: TRBD2 (5 bases). The CDR3 spans 11 residues. The V end was cut by 5 bases, the J end by 6 bases, with 11 bases between. Germline V lookup: CDR1 GTSNPN, CDR2 SVGIG (reference sequence). The CDR3, as DNA: TGTGCCTGGGGGAGATTCGGCGAGCAGTACTTC. Its protein is CAWGRFGEQYF. The variable domain in full, completed from reference TRBV30 and TRBJ2-7, reads SQTIHQWPATLVQPVGSPLSLECTVEGTSNPNLYWYRQAAGRGLQLLFYSVGIGQISSEVPQNLSASRPQDRQFILSSKKLLLSDSGFYLCAWGRFGEQYFGPGTRLTVT.

This chain joins TRBV30 and TRBJ2-7; D is possibly TRBD2 (7 bases). This CDR3 region has 14 residues. V lost 3 bases to trimming and J lost 5 bases, with 17 bases between them. Germline V CDR1 and CDR2: GTSNPN, SVGIG (reference sequence). In DNA, the CDR3 is TGTGCCTGGAGAATTGTCGGGGGGCTGAACGAGCAGTACTTC. Residues: CAWRIVGGLNEQYF.

The CDR3 DNA sequence: TGTGCCAGCTCCCGCCCGGGTTCCATCGAGCAGTACTTC. This sequence encodes CASSRPGSIEQYF. The chain links TRBV11-2 to TRBJ2-7; D remains ambiguous. CDR1 is SGHAT, CDR2 FQNNGV, per germline. This CDR3 is 13 amino acids long. Trimming left V 8 bases short and J 6 bases short, with 17 bases between.

V and J are TRBV11-3 and TRBJ2-1; 11 bases fit TRBD2. The germline V gene encodes CDR1 SGHNT and CDR2 YENEEA. CDR3 size: 15 residues. The junction had 8 bases not matched to a gene; V was cut back by 4 bases and J by 9 bases. CDR3 sequence: CASSSLAGGGTEQFF. The DNA for the CDR3 is TGTGCCAGCAGCTCCCTAGCGGGAGGCGGCACTGAGCAGTTCTTC.

V usage is TRBV27 and J usage is TRBJ2-5, with TRBD1 matching 10 bases. The V and J ends lost 1 base and 2 bases, in that order; junction bases with no gene match: 10. Germline V gives CDR1 MNHEY, CDR2 SMNVEV (reference sequence). This CDR3 is 18 amino acids long. The CDR3: CASSLYSSGTGAQETQYF. The CDR3 bases are TGTGCCAGCAGTTTATATAGCTCCGGGACAGGGGCTCAAGAGACCCAGTACTTC.

This sequence joins TRBV28 and TRBJ1-4; a weak D match, TRBD1 (6 bases). The V gene's germline CDR1 is MDHEN and CDR2 SYDVKM. The CDR3 sequence is 14 residues long. The V end lost 3 bases, the J end lost 8 bases, and 13 bases lay between the germline ends. CDR3: CASSFLGALEKLFF. The CDR3 DNA is TGTGCCAGCAGTTTCTTGGGGGCGCTGGAAAAACTGTTTTTT.

The rearrangement links TRBV18 to TRBJ1-2; TRBD1 matches at 8 bases. V trimming: 2 bases; J trimming: 5 bases; junction bases outside the gene matches: 1. The CDR3 extends over 13 amino acids. In germline, CDR1 is KGHSH, CDR2 LQKENI. The CDR3 DNA reads TGTGCCAGCTCACCAACAGGGGGGTATGGCTACACCTTC. Encoded protein: CASSPTGGYGYTF.

This chain connects TRBV28 to TRBJ1-4; D uncertain. This CDR3 contains 14 residues. V was clipped by 6 bases and J by 10 bases, with 18 bases between them. Germline V gives CDR1 MDHEN, CDR2 SYDVKM. CDR3 loop: CASSPSHLLVKLFF. The CDR3 nucleotides read TGTGCCAGCAGCCCTTCTCATCTTCTTGTAAAACTGTTTTTT.

The chain joins TRBV13 to TRBJ2-3, with 10 bases lining up with TRBD2. CDR1 is PRHDT and CDR2 is FYEKMQ in the germline V gene (reference sequence). This CDR3 has 17 residues. V was clipped by 0 bases and J by 2 bases; unmatched bases: 5. The CDR3 DNA reads as TGTGCCAGCAGCTTAGGCCTAGCGGGAGATTTCACAGATACGCAGTATTTT. Its protein is CASSLGLAGDFTDTQYF. Using reference TRBV13 and TRBJ2-3 for the parts outside the CDR3, the full variable domain is AAGVIQSPRHLIKEKRETATLKCYPIPRHDTVYWYQQGPGQDPQFLISFYEKMQSDKGSIPDRFSAQQFSDYHSELNMSSLELGDSALYFCASSLGLAGDFTDTQYFGPGTRLTVL.

V gene TRBV27 combines with J gene TRBJ2-7; TRBD1 matches 7 bases. The CDR3 covers 13 residues. Germline trimming cut 3 bases from V and 2 bases from J; bases unmatched to any gene: 1. CDR1 is MNHEY, CDR2 SMNVEV, per germline (reference sequence). CDR3 residues: CASSFDRAYEQYF. The CDR3 DNA sequence: TGTGCCAGCAGTTTCGACAGGGCCTACGAGCAGTACTTC.

The chain employs TRBV12-3 or TRBV12-4 and TRBJ1-2; D unresolved. The CDR3 is 12 residues long. V gave up 5 bases and J gave up 7 bases, with 11 bases separating them. This CDR3 is CASSPDKSGYTF. The CDR3 bases are TGTGCCAGCAGTCCAGACAAGTCTGGCTACACCTTC.

This sequence joins TRBV11-2 and TRBJ1-6, with a weak D call TRBD1 (6 bases). The CDR3 totals 16 residues. Between the trimmed V and J ends, which lost 1 base and 0 bases, there was a span of 7 bases. Germline loops: CDR1 SGHAT, CDR2 FQNNGV. The CDR3 DNA reads TGTGCCAGCAGCTTAGGCAGGGGCTCCTATAATTCACCCCTCCACTTT. It encodes CASSLGRGSYNSPLHF.

This chain uses TRBV19 with TRBJ2-1; 10 bases align to TRBD1. This CDR3 has 16 amino acids. The V gene end was trimmed by 4 bases and the J gene end by 5 bases; junction bases not matched to a gene: 8. Germline lookup yields CDR1 LNHDA and CDR2 SQIVND (reference sequence). The CDR3 DNA is TGTGCCAGTAGTAGGCCCCCCGGGACAGGGGACAATGAGCAGTTCTTC. It encodes CASSRPPGTGDNEQFF.

The genes are TRBV12-3 or TRBV12-4 and TRBJ1-2; D may be TRBD1 (6 bases). V lost 5 bases and J 7 bases, leaving 14 bases between the germline ends. This CDR3 has 13 residues. The CDR3 DNA follows: TGTGCCAGCAGTCTAAGGACAGACCGTGGCTACACCTTC. It codes for CASSLRTDRGYTF.

The V call is TRBV7-9, the J call TRBJ2-1; 10 nucleotides align to TRBD2. With V trimmed by 5 bases and J by 9 bases, 10 bases remained unmatched. The CDR3 is 15 residues long. CDR1 and CDR2 from the germline V gene are SEHNR and FQNEAQ (reference sequence). The CDR3 sequence is CASSPSGSWEAEQFF. The CDR3 DNA reads TGTGCCAGCAGCCCTAGCGGGAGCTGGGAAGCTGAGCAGTTCTTC.

The rearrangement joins TRBV24-1 to TRBJ2-5; 7 nucleotides match TRBD2. The CDR3 spans 16 residues. Germline V CDR1 and CDR2: KGHDR, SFDVKD. Germline trimming cut 4 bases from V and 2 bases from J; bases unmatched to any gene: 9. CDR3 nucleotides: TGTGCCACCAGTGACCCCACTAGCGTAACTCAAGAGACCCAGTACTTC. It yields the protein CATSDPTSVTQETQYF.

The genes are TRBV2 and TRBJ2-7, with a weak D call TRBD1 (5 bases). This CDR3 has 16 residues. Per the germline V gene, CDR1 is SNHLY and CDR2 is FYNNEI. V was pared by 7 bases and J by 3 bases, with 22 bases between. The CDR3 loop reads CASTKKPREPSYEQYF. The CDR3 nucleotides read TGTGCCAGCACAAAAAAGCCCAGGGAACCAAGCTACGAGCAGTACTTC.